This T cell receptor beta chain was sequenced for a study of T cell responses to AZD1222 COVID-19 vaccine. The repertoire was sequenced with immunoSEQ multiplex PCR; TCRdb's copy has only in-frame clones and lacks some. The sample lists 70,000 to 95,000 clones, 80% to 95% occurring once. The V gene's germline CDR1 is DFQATT and CDR2 SNEGSKA (reference sequence). Unmatched junction bases numbered 4, after V lost 3 bases and J lost 3 bases. The CDR3 extends over 13 amino acids. This TCR was recovered from an adult who received the AZD1222 COVID-19 vaccine. The material sequenced was peripheral blood, taken 28 days after the second AZD1222 dose. The gene calls are TRBV20-1 and TRBJ2-5, with TRBD1 matching over 7 bases. The CDR3 here is CSASYTGEETQYF. As DNA, the CDR3 is TGCAGTGCTAGTTATACAGGGGAAGAGACCCAGTACTTC.